This entry lists 5 T cell receptor beta chains sequenced from one sample in a study of blood T cell repertoires in COVID-19. Clones were sequenced by immunoSEQ multiplex PCR, and TCRdb holds only the in-frame ones, with some missing. Of around 130,000 clones in the sample, roughly 82% were seen once. The material sequenced was peripheral blood. These receptors were obtained from a human donor in a cohort sampled during active COVID-19.

As regards this clone: Other DNA sequences in this sample translate to the same CDR3. The rearrangement uses TRBV5-1 and TRBJ2-1; 8 bases map to TRBD1. The germline V gene has CDR1 SGHRS and CDR2 YFSETQ. With 0 bases clipped from V and 4 bases from J, the junction kept 18 bases outside the gene matches. The CDR3 contains 20 residues. The CDR3 is CASSLGRDRYGSGSYNEQFF. In DNA form, the CDR3 reads TGCGCCAGCAGCTTGGGCCGGGACAGGTACGGGTCGGGATCTTACAATGAGCAGTTCTTC.

The chain has TRBV7-6 and TRBJ1-3; 10 bases line up with TRBD1. The CDR3 spans 17 residues. With 5 bases clipped from V and 2 bases from J, the junction kept 9 bases outside the gene matches. Germline V CDR1 and CDR2: SGHVS, FNYEAQ. The CDR3 DNA sequence: TGTGCCAGCAGCGAAAGACCGGGACAGGGGACTGGAAACACCATATATTTT. Translated: CASSERPGQGTGNTIYF. Using reference TRBV7-6 and TRBJ1-3 for the parts outside the CDR3, the full variable domain is GAGVSQSPRYKVTKRGQDVALRCDPISGHVSLYWYRQALGQGPEFLTYFNYEAQQDKSGLPNDRFSAERPEGSISTLTIQRTEQRDSAMYRCASSERPGQGTGNTIYFGEGSWLTVV.

The rearrangement links TRBV7-2 to TRBJ2-3; weak D call: TRBD2 (5 bases). Germline CDR1 reads SGHTA; CDR2 reads FQGNSA. V was clipped by 1 base and J by 2 bases, with 10 bases between them. The CDR3 sequence is 15 residues long. CDR3 residues: CASSLVPGNTDTQYF. CDR3 sequence (DNA): TGTGCCAGCAGCTTAGTCCCGGGAAACACAGATACGCAGTATTTT. Full variable domain (missing parts from reference TRBV7-2 and TRBJ2-3): GAGVSQSPSNKVTEKGKDVELRCDPISGHTALYWYRQSLGQGLEFLIYFQGNSAPDKSGLPSDRFSAERTGGSVSTLTIQRTQQEDSAVYLCASSLVPGNTDTQYFGPGTRLTVL.

This rearrangement joins TRBV7-2 to TRBJ1-2; 7 bases map to TRBD1. The V gene end was trimmed by 3 bases and the J gene end by 3 bases; junction bases not matched to a gene: 4. Per the germline V gene, CDR1 is SGHTA and CDR2 is FQGNSA. The CDR3 is 14 residues long. CDR3 nucleotides: TGTGCCAGCAGCTTCCTCAGGGGGGACTATGGCTACACCTTC. This encodes CASSFLRGDYGYTF. The full variable domain, completed using reference TRBV7-2 and TRBJ1-2, is GAGVSQSPSNKVTEKGKDVELRCDPISGHTALYWYRQSLGQGLEFLIYFQGNSAPDKSGLPSDRFSAERTGGSVSTLTIQRTQQEDSAVYLCASSFLRGDYGYTFGSGTRLTVV.

This clone appeared a single time. The chain combines TRBV6-5 with TRBJ1-5; the match to TRBD1 covers 11 bases. Looked up from germline, CDR1 is MNHEY and CDR2 is SVGAGI. Trimming took 4 bases from V and 5 from J; bases not matched to a gene: 4. The CDR3 consists of 15 residues. CDR3 region: CASSWDRGGYQPQHF. In DNA, the CDR3 is TGTGCCAGCAGTTGGGACAGGGGGGGATATCAGCCCCAGCATTTT.